What follows are 20 T cell receptor beta chains derived from one specimen sequenced in a study of neurological immune-mediated disorders. TCRdb re-analysed the 5' RACE reads in MiXCR, keeping a single row per CDR3 protein. The sample yields 14,000 or so distinct CDR3 sequences, 8.5% to 12% seen once. The sequenced sample consisted of PBMCs. The receptor set was obtained from a middle-aged woman in good health.

This clonotype appeared many times. CDR3 in amino acids: CASSPIGTGHYGYTF. The CDR3 nucleotides read TGTGCCAGCAGCCCTATCGGTACAGGGCACTATGGCTACACCTTC. The rearrangement uses TRBV12-3 or TRBV12-4 and TRBJ1-2, with D perhaps matching TRBD1 (6 bases). This CDR3 spans 15 amino acids. The V end lost 6 bases, the J end lost 3 bases, and 17 bases lay between the germline ends.

This clonotype has ten or more counts. The chain is built from TRBV5-1 and TRBJ1-1, with TRBD1 as a possible D gene (6 bases). This CDR3 spans 12 amino acids. Germline-derived CDR1 and CDR2 are SGHRS and YFSETQ. Trimming shortened V by 4 bases and J by 5 bases, and 9 bases separated the two germline ends. CDR3 sequence reads: CASSNQGTEAFF. CDR3 sequence (DNA): TGCGCCAGCAGCAACCAGGGGACTGAAGCTTTCTTT.

This clonotype was counted ten times or more. The chain employs TRBV10-3 and TRBJ1-5, with D maybe TRBD1 (6 bases). CDR3 length: 15 residues. V was pared by 6 bases and J by 0 bases, with 12 bases between. The germline CDR1 and CDR2 sequences are ENHRY and SYGVKD. The CDR3: CAIRDSLYSNQPQHF. CDR3 coding DNA: TGTGCCATCAGGGACAGCCTCTATAGCAATCAGCCCCAGCATTTT.

This clonotype has ten or more counts. The J gene is TRBJ1-1, the V gene TRBV3-1, with D perhaps TRBD1 (5 bases). The V end lost 10 bases, the J end lost 5 bases, and 14 bases lay between the germline ends. Germline V lookup: CDR1 LGHDT, CDR2 YNNKEL (reference sequence). This CDR3 has 12 residues. The CDR3 nucleotides are TGTGCCACCCACGACCCAGGGACTGAAGCTTTCTTT. Translating it yields CATHDPGTEAFF. Together with reference TRBV3-1 and TRBJ1-1, the CDR3 gives the full variable domain: DTAVSQTPKYLVTQMGNDKSIKCEQNLGHDTMYWYKQDSKKFLKIMFSYNNKELIINETVPNRFSPKSPDKAHLNLHINSLELGDSAVYFCATHDPGTEAFFGQGTRLTVV.

The table lists this clonotype with many counts. The CDR3 is CASSVALGTDNNYGYTF. The DNA of the CDR3 is TGTGCCAGCAGCGTAGCTCTTGGGACAGACAATAACTATGGCTACACCTTC. The V and J genes are TRBV9 and TRBJ1-2; 7 bases line up with TRBD1. This CDR3 contains 17 residues. Germline CDR1 and CDR2: SGDLS and YYNGEE. V dropped 0 bases and J dropped 1; count of bases not matched to a gene: 9.

This clonotype was recorded many times. The chain links TRBV6-2 or TRBV6-3 to TRBJ2-2, with D unresolved. Germline CDR1 MNHEY, CDR2 SVGEGT. V was cut by 5 bases and J by 0 bases, with 7 bases left in between. CDR3 length: 14 amino acids. This chain's CDR3 is CASSKTSNTGELFF. In DNA form, the CDR3 reads TGTGCCAGCAGTAAAACATCGAACACCGGGGAGCTGTTTTTT.

This clonotype came up many times. The chain carries TRBV20-1 and TRBJ2-1; 12 bases line up with TRBD2. Germline trimming cut 5 bases from V and 0 bases from J; bases unmatched to any gene: 8. This CDR3 is built from 17 residues. Looked up from germline, CDR1 is DFQATT and CDR2 is SNEGSKA (reference sequence). CDR3: CSAPRTSGAYSYNEQFF. As DNA, the CDR3 is TGCAGTGCTCCCCGGACTAGCGGGGCCTACTCCTACAATGAGCAGTTCTTC.

This clonotype was detected ten times or more. The chain has TRBV28 and TRBJ2-7; D is perhaps TRBD1 (6 bases). In germline, CDR1 is MDHEN, CDR2 SYDVKM. This CDR3 region has 15 residues. Trimming stripped 5 bases from V and 3 bases from J, with 17 bases between. The chain's CDR3 is CASSPQTDSRYEQYF. CDR3 DNA sequence: TGTGCCAGCAGTCCTCAGACGGACAGCCGCTACGAGCAGTACTTC.

This clonotype was found many times. J is TRBJ2-6 and V is TRBV15, with D perhaps matching TRBD2 (5 bases). The length of the CDR3 is 17 residues. V lost 4 bases and J 0 bases, leaving 13 bases between the germline ends. Germline CDR1 reads LNHNV; CDR2 reads YYDKDF (reference sequence). CDR3 coding DNA: TGTGCCACCAGCACCTTCGGACTGACCTCTGGGGCCAACGTCCTGACTTTC. Amino acid sequence: CATSTFGLTSGANVLTF.

This clonotype was seen ten or more times. The chain links TRBV5-6 to TRBJ2-2; 9 nucleotides line up with TRBD1. Per germline, CDR1 SGHDT and CDR2 YYEEEE. This CDR3 has 17 residues. V was pared by 3 bases and J by 2 bases, with 8 bases of the junction left unmatched. The CDR3 DNA sequence: TGTGCCAGCAGCTGGTATACAGGGGGCCGAAACACCGGGGAGCTGTTTTTT. This sequence encodes CASSWYTGGRNTGELFF.

Ten or more counts support this clonotype. The chain recombines TRBV12-3 or TRBV12-4 with TRBJ1-5; D unclear. The CDR3 consists of 13 residues. V was trimmed by 9 bases and J by 2 bases, leaving 11 bases between them. CDR3 DNA: TGTGCCAGTCGGGGTAGGGGCAATCAGCCCCAGCATTTT. Protein product: CASRGRGNQPQHF.

This clonotype was counted many times. This chain joins TRBV20-1 and TRBJ2-1; D is ambiguous. V was pared by 6 bases and J by 8 bases, with 26 bases between. The germline CDR1 and CDR2 sequences are DFQATT and SNEGSKA (reference sequence). The CDR3 spans 16 residues. CDR3 coding DNA: TGCAGTGCCAAAGACCTAGGGTCTGTACTGGAACATGAGCAGTTCTTC. Its protein product is CSAKDLGSVLEHEQFF.

This clonotype has a count of ten or more. V gene TRBV20-1 combines with J gene TRBJ1-2; no clear D. Germline V gene data show CDR1 as DFQATT and CDR2 as SNEGSKA (reference sequence). This CDR3 region has 12 residues. V lost 6 bases, J lost 0 bases, and 8 bases lay in between. The CDR3 reads CSASTTNYGYTF. CDR3 DNA: TGCAGTGCCAGTACAACTAACTATGGCTACACCTTC.

This clonotype was detected many times. The chain links TRBV29-1 to TRBJ1-3, with a weak D call TRBD1 (6 bases). Germline CDR1 SQVTM, CDR2 ANQGSEA. Trimming took off 2 bases at V and 3 bases at J, with 8 bases between the two ends. CDR3 length: 13 amino acids. The CDR3: CSVESRGGNTIYF. The CDR3 DNA is TGCAGCGTTGAAAGCAGGGGTGGAAACACCATATATTTT.

This clonotype appeared a single time. The V call is TRBV6-5, the J call TRBJ2-3; 9 positions agree with TRBD1. The CDR3 contains 15 residues. Germline V CDR1 and CDR2: MNHEY, SVGAGI. With 4 bases clipped from V and 4 bases from J, the junction kept 6 bases outside the gene matches. The DNA for the CDR3 is TGTGCCAGCAGTTCCAGTTACAGGGGGCCAGATACGCAGTATTTT. Its protein product is CASSSSYRGPDTQYF.

This clonotype was seen ten or more times. The chain is built from TRBV7-9 and TRBJ2-2, with TRBD2 as a possible D gene (5 bases). Trimming cost V 4 bases and J 4 bases, with 7 bases left between them. The germline V gene encodes CDR1 SEHNR and CDR2 FQNEAQ (reference sequence). The CDR3 spans 13 residues. The CDR3, as DNA: TGTGCCAGCAGCTCAGAGGGCACCGGGGAGCTGTTTTTT. Translated: CASSSEGTGELFF.

This clonotype has ten or more counts. The rearrangement joins TRBV18 to TRBJ2-7, with 7 positions matching TRBD1. The CDR3 totals 13 residues. Germline loops: CDR1 KGHSH, CDR2 LQKENI. V trimming: 3 bases; J trimming: 4 bases; junction bases outside the gene matches: 3. The CDR3 region has the DNA TGTGCCAGCTCACCCGACAGGGATTACGAGCAGTACTTC. Residues: CASSPDRDYEQYF.

This clonotype was counted at least ten times. V is TRBV12-3 or TRBV12-4 and J is TRBJ2-2, with 16 bases lining up with TRBD2. The junction had 2 bases not matched to a gene; V was cut back by 4 bases and J by 6 bases. The CDR3 sequence is 16 residues long. CDR3 amino acids: CASSSGTSGGAGELFF. The CDR3 nucleotides are TGTGCCAGCAGTTCTGGGACTAGCGGGGGGGCCGGGGAGCTGTTTTTT.

This clonotype occurred many times. This chain connects TRBV20-1 to TRBJ1-2; no clear D. The CDR3 is made up of 15 amino acids. From germline, CDR1 is DFQATT and CDR2 SNEGSKA (reference sequence). Trimming shortened V by 1 base and J by 2 bases, and 14 bases separated the two germline ends. The CDR3 region has the DNA TGCAGTGCTAGAGCGATAGGTTCGTGGAACTATGGCTACACCTTC. Its protein product is CSARAIGSWNYGYTF.

The sample holds many counts of this clonotype. The chain employs TRBV7-6 and TRBJ1-6, with 9 bases that match TRBD1. This CDR3 region has 18 residues. With V trimmed by 0 bases and J by 5 bases, 8 bases remained unmatched. Germline V CDR1 and CDR2: SGHVS, FNYEAQ. CDR3 DNA: TGTGCCAGCAGCTTAGCGGGACAGGGAGGTTCAAATAATTCACCCCTCCACTTT. Amino acid sequence: CASSLAGQGGSNNSPLHF.